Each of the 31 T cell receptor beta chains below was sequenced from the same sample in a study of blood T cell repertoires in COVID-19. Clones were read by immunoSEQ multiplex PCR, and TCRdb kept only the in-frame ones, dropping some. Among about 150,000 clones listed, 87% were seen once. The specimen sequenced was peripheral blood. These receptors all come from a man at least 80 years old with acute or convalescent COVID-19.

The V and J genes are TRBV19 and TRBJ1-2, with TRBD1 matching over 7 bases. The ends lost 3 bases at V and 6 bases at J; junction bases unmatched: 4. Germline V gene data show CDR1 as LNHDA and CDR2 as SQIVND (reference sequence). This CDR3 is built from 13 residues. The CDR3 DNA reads TGTGCCAGTAGTATCCGGACAGGACATGGCTACACCTTC. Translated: CASSIRTGHGYTF.

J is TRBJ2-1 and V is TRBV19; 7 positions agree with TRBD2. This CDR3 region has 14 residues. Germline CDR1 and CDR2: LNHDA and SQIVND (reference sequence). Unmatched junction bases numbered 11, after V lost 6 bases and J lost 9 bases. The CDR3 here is CASSPRRELSEQFF. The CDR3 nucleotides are TGTGCCAGTAGCCCCCGGCGGGAGCTGAGTGAGCAGTTCTTC.

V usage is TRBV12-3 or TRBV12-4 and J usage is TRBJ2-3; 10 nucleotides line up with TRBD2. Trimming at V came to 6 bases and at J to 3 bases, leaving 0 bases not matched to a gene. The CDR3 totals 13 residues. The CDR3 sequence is CASRTSGTDTQYF. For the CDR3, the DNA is TGTGCCAGCAGGACTAGCGGGACAGATACGCAGTATTTT.

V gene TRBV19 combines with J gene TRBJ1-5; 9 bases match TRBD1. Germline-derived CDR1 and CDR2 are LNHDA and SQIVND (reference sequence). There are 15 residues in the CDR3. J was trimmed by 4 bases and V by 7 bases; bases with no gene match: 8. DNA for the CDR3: TGTGCCAGTAACCGGGACAGGGTATGGAATCAGCCCCAGCATTTT. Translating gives CASNRDRVWNQPQHF.

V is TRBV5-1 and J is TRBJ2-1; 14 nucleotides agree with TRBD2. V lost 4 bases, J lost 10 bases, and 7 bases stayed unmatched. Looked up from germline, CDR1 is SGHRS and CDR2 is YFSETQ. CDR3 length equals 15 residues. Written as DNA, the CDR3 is TGCGCCAGCAGCACGACTAGCGGGGGGGCCTTGGAGCAGTTCTTC. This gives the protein CASSTTSGGALEQFF.

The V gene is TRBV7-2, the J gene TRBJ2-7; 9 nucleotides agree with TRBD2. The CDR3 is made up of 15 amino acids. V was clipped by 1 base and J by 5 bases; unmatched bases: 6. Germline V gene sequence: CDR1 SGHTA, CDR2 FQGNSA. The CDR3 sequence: CASSLVATSGHEQYF. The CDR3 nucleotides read TGTGCCAGCAGCTTAGTTGCGACTAGCGGCCACGAGCAGTACTTC.

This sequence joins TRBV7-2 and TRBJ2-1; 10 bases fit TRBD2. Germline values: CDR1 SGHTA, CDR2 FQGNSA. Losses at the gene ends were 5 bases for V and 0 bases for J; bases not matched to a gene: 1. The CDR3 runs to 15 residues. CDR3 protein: CASSPSGSSYNEQFF. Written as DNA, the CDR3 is TGTGCCAGCAGCCCTAGCGGGAGCTCCTACAATGAGCAGTTCTTC.

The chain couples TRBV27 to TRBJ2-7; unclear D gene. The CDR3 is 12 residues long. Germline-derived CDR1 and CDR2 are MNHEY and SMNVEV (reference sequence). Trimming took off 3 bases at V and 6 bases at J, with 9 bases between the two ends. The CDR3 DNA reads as TGTGCCAGCAGTTTGGGTCTAGGCGAGCAGTACTTC. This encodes CASSLGLGEQYF.

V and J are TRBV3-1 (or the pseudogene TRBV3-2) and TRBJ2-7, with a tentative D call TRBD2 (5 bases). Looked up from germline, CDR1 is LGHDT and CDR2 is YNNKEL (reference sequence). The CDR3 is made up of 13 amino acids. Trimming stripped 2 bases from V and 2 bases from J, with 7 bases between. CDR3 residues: CASSQSGPYEQYF. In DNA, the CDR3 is TGTGCCAGCAGCCAAAGCGGACCCTACGAGCAGTACTTC.

CDR3 sequence: CASSAEMNTEAFF. CDR3 nucleotide sequence: TGTGCCAGCAGCGCAGAAATGAACACTGAAGCTTTCTTT. This sequence joins TRBV6-5 and TRBJ1-1; D gene ambiguous. CDR3 length: 13 amino acids. Germline CDR1 reads MNHEY; CDR2 reads SVGAGI. The V gene lost 6 bases and the J gene lost 0 bases, with 8 bases spanning the gap.

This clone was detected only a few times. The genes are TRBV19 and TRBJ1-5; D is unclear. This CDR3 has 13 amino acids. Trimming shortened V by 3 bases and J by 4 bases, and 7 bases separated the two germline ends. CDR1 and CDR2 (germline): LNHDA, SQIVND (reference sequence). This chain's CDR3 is CASSIGGNQPQHF. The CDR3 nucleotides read TGTGCCAGTAGTATTGGCGGTAATCAGCCCCAGCATTTT.

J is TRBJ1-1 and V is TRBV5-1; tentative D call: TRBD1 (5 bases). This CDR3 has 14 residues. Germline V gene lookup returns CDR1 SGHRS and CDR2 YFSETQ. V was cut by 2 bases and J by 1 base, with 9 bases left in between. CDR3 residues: CASSFGAPNTEAFF. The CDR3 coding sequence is TGCGCCAGCAGCTTTGGGGCCCCGAACACTGAAGCTTTCTTT. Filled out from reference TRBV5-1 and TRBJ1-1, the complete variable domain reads KAGVTQTPRYLIKTRGQQVTLSCSPISGHRSVSWYQQTPGQGLQFLFEYFSETQRNKGNFPGRFSGRQFSNSRSEMNVSTLELGDSALYLCASSFGAPNTEAFFGQGTRLTVV.

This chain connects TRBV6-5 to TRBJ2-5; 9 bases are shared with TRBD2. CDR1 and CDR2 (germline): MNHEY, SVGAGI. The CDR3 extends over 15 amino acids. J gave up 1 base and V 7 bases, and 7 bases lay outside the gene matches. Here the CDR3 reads CASTVSGGLQETQYF. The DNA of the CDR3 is TGTGCCAGCACCGTTAGCGGGGGCCTCCAAGAGACCCAGTACTTC.

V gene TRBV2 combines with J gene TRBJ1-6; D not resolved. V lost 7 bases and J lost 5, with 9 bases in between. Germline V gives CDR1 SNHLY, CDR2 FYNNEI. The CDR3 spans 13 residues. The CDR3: CASTRRDNSPLHF. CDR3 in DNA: TGTGCCAGCACTCGGAGAGATAATTCACCCCTCCACTTT.

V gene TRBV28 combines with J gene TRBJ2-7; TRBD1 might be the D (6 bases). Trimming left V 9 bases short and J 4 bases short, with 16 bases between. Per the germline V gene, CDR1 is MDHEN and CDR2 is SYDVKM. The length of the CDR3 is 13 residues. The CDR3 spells CARFRDTKYEQYF. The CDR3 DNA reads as TGTGCCAGATTCCGGGACACGAAGTACGAGCAGTACTTC.

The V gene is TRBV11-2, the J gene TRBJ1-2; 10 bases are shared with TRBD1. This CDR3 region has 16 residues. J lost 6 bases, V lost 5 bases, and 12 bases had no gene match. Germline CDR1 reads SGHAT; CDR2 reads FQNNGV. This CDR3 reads CASSPHYRDRGDGYTF. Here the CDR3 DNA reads TGTGCCAGCAGCCCCCATTACCGGGACAGGGGTGATGGCTACACCTTC.

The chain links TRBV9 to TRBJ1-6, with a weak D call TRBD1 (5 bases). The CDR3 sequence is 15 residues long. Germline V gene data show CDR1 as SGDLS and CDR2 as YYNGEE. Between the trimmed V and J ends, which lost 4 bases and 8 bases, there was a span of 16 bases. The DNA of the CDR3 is TGTGCCAGCAGCTTACCACCCGGGGGGGATTCACCCCTCCACTTT. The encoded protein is CASSLPPGGDSPLHF.

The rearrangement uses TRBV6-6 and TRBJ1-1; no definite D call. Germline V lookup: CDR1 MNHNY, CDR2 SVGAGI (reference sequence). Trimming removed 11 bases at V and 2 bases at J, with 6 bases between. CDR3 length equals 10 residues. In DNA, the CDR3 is TGTGCCCTAGGTAACACTGAAGCTTTCTTT. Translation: CALGNTEAFF.

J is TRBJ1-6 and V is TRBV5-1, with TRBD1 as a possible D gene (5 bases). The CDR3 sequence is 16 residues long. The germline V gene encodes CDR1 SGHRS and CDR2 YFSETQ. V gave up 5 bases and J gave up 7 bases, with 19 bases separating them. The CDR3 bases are TGCGCCAGCAGATCTGCTGGCGGGGCAGGGAATTCACCCCTCCACTTT. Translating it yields CASRSAGGAGNSPLHF.

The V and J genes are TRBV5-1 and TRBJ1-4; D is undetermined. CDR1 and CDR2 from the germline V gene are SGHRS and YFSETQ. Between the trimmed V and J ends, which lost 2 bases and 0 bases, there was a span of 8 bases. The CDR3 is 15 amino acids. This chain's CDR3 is CASSLTPATNEKLFF. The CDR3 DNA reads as TGCGCCAGCAGCTTAACCCCGGCAACTAATGAAAAACTGTTTTTT.

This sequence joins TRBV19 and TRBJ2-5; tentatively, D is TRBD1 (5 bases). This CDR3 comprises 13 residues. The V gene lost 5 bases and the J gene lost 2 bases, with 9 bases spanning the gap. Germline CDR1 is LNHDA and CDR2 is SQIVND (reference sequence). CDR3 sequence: CASSPTEQETQYF. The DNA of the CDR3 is TGTGCCAGTAGTCCGACAGAACAAGAGACCCAGTACTTC.

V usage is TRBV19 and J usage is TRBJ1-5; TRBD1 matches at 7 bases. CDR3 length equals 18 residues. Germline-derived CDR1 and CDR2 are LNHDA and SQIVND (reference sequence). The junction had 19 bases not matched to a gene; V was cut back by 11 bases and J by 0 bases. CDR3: CAGLQGILGENSNQPQHF. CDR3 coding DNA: TGTGCCGGACTACAGGGGATACTTGGGGAAAATAGCAATCAGCCCCAGCATTTT.

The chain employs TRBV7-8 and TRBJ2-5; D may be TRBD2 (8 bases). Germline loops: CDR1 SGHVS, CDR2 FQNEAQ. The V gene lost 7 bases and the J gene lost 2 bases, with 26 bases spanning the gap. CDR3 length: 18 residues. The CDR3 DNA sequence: TGTGCCAGCACCCAGGGGGGACTAGGGCCCCCGAGACAAGAGACCCAGTACTTC. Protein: CASTQGGLGPPRQETQYF.

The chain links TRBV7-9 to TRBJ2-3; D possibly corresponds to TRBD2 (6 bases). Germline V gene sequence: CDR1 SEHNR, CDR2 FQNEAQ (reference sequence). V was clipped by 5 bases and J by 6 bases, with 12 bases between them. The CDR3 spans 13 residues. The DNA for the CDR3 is TGTGCCAGCAGCCGGGACGGAGGGGATACGCAGTATTTT. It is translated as CASSRDGGDTQYF.

CDR3 loop: CASYRVGYEQYF. For the CDR3, the DNA is TGTGCCAGTTACAGGGTTGGCTACGAGCAGTACTTC. This chain uses TRBV6-5 with TRBJ2-7; D perhaps matches TRBD1 (6 bases). V dropped 9 bases and J dropped 3 bases, with 12 bases sitting between them. The CDR3 has 12 amino acids. Germline V gene sequence: CDR1 MNHEY, CDR2 SVGAGI.

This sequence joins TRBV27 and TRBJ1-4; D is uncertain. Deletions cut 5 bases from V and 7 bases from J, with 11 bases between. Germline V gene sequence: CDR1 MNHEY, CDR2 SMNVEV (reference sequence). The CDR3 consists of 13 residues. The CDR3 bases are TGTGCCAGCAGTGTCGTCTCGAGTGAAAAACTGTTTTTT. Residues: CASSVVSSEKLFF.

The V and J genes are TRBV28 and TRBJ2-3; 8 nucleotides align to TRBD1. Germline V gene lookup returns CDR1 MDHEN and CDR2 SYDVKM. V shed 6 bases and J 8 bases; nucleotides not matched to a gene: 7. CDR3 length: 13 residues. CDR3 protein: CASSPGQGGTQYF. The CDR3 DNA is TGTGCCAGCAGCCCTGGACAGGGAGGTACGCAGTATTTT. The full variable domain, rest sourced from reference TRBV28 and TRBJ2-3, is DVKVTQSSRYLVKRTGEKVFLECVQDMDHENMFWYRQDPGLGLRLIYFSYDVKMKEKGDIPEGYSVSREKKERFSLILESASTNQTSMYLCASSPGQGGTQYFGPGTRLTVL.

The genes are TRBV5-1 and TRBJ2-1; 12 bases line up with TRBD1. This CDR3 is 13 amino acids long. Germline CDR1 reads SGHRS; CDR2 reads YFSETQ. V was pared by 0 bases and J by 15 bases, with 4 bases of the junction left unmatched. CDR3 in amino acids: CASSLGDRGLGFF. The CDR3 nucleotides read TGCGCCAGCAGCTTGGGGGACAGGGGGCTGGGGTTCTTC.

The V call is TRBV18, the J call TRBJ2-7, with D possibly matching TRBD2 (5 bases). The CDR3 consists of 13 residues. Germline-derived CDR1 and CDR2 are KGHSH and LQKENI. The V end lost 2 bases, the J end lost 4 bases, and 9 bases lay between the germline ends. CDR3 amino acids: CASSPLGSYEQYF. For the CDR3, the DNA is TGTGCCAGCTCACCATTAGGGAGTTACGAGCAGTACTTC.

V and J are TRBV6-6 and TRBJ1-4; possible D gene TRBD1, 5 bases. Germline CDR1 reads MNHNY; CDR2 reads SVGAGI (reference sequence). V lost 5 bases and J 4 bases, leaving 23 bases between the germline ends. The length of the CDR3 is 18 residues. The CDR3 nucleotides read TGTGCCAGCAGTCAGCCCCACCCCTTCGGGCAGGGTAATGAAAAACTGTTTTTT. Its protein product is CASSQPHPFGQGNEKLFF.

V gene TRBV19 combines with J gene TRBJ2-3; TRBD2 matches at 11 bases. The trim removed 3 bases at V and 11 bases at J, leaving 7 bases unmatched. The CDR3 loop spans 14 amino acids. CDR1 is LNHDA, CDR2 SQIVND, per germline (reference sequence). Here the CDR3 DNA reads TGTGCCAGTAGTATCCTAGCGGGAGGTCGGGTGCAGTATTTT. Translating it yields CASSILAGGRVQYF.